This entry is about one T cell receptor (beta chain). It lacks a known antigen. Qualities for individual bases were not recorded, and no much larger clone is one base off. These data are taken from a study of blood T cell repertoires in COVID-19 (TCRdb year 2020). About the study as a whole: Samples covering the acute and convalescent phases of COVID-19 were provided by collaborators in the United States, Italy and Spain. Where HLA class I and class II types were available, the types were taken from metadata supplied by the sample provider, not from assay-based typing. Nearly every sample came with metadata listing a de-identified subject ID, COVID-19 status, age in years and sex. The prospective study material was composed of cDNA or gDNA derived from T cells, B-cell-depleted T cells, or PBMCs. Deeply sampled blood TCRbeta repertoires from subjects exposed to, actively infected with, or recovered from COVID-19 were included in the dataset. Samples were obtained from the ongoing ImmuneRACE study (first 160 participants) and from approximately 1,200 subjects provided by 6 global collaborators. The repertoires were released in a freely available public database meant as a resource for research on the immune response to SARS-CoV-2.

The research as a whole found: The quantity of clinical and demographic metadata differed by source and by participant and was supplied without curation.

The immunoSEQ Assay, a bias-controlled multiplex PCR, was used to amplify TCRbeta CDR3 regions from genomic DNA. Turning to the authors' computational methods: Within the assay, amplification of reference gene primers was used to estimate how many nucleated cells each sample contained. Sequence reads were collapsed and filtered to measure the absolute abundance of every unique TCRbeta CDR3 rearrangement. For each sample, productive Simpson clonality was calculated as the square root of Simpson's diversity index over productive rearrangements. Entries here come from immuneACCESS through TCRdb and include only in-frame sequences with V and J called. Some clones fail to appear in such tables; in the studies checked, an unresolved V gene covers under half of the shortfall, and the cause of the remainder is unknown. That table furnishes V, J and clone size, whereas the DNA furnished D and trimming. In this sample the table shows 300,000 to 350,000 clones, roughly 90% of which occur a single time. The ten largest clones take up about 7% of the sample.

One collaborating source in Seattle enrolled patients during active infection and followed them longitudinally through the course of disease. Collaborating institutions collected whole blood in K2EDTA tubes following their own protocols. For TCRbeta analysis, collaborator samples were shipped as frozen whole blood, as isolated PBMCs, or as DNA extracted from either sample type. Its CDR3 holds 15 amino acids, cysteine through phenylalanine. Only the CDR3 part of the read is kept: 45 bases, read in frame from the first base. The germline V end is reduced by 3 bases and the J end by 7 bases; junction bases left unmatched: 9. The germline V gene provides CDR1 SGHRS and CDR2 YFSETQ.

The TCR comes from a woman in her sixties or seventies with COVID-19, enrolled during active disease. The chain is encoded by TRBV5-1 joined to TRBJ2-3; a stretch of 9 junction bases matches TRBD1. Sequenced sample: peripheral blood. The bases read TGCGCCAGCAGCTCAATACCGGGACAGGGCAATACGCAGTATTTT. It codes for CASSSIPGQGNTQYF.